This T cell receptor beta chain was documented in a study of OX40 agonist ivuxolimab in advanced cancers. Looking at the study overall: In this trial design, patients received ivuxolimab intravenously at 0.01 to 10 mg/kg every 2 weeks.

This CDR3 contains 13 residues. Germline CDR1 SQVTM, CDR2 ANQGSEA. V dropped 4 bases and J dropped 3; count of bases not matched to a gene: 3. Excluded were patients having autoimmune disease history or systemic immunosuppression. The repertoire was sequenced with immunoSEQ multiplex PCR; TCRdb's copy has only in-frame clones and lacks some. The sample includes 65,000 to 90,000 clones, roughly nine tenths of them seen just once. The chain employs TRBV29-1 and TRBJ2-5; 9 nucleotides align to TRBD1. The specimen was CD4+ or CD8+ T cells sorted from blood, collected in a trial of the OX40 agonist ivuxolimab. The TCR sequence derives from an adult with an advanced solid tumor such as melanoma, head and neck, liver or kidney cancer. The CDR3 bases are TGCAGCGTTGGACAGGGGGTCGAAGAGACCCAGTACTTC. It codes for CSVGQGVEETQYF.